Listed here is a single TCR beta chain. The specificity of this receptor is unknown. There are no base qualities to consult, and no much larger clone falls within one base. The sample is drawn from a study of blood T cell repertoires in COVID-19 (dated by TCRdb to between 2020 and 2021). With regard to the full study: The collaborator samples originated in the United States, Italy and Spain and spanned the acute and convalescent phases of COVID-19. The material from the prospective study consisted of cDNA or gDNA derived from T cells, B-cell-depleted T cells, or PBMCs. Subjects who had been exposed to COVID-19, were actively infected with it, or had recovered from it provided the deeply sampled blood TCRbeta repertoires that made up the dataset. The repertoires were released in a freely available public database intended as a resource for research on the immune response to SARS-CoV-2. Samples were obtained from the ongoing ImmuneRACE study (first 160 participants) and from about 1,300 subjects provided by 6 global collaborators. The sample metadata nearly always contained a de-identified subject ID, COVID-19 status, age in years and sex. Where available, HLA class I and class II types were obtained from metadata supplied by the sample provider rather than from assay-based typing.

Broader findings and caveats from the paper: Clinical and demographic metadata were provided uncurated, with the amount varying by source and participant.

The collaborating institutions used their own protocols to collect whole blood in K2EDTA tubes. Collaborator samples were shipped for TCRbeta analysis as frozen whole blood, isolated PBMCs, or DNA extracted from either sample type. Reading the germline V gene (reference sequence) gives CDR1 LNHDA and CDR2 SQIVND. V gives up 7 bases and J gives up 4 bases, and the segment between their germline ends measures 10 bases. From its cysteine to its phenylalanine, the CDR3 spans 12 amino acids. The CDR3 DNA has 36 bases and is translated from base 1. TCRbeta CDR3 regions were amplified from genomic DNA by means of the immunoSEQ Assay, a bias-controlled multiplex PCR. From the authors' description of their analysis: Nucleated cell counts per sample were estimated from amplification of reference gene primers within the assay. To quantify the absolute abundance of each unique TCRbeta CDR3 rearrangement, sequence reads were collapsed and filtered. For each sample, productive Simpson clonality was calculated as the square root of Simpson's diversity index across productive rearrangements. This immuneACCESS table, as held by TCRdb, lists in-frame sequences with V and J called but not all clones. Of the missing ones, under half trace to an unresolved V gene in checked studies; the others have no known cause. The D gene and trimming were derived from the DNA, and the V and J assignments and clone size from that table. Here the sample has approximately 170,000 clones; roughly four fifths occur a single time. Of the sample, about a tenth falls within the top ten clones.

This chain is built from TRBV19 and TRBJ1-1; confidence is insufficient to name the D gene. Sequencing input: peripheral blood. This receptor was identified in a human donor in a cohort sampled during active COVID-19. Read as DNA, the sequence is TGTGCCAGTAACAGTCCGGCCACTGAAGCTTTCTTT. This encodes CASNSPATEAFF.